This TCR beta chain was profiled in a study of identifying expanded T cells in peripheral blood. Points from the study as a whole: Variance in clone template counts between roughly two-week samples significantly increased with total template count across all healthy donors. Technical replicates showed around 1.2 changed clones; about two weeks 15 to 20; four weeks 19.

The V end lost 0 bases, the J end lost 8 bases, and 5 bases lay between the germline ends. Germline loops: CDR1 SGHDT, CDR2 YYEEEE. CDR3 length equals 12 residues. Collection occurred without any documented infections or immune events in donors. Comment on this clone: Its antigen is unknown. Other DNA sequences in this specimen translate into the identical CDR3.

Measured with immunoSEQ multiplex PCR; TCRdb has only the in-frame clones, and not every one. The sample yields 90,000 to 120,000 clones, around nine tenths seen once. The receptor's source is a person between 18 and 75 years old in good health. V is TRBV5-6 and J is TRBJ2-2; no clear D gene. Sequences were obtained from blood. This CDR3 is CASSLGSGELFF. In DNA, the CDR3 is TGTGCCAGCAGCTTGGGATCGGGGGAGCTGTTTTTT.